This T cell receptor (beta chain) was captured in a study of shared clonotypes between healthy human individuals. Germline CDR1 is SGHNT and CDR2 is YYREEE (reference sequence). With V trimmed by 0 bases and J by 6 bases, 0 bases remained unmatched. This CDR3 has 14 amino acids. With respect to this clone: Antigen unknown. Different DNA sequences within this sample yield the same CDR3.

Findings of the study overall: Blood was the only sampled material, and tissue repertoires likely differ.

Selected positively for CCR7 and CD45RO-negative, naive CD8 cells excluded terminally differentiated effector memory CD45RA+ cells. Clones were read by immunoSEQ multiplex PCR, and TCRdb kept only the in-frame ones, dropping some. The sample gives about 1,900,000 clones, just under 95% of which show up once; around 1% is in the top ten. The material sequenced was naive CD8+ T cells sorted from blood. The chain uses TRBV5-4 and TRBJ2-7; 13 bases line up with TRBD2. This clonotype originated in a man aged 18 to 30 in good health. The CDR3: CASSLGLAGGEQYF. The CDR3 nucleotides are TGTGCCAGCAGCTTGGGACTAGCGGGAGGCGAGCAGTACTTC.